A selection of T cell receptor beta chains follows, all from one sample in a study of T cells in Graves' hyperthyroidism and ophthalmopathy. MiXCR was run by TCRdb on the multiplex PCR reads, yielding one entry per CDR3 protein. The sample shows 610,000 or so distinct CDR3 sequences, about half of them seen only once. Material for sequencing was peripheral blood or thyroid tissue (not recorded which). These receptors all come from a woman aged 18-29 years with Graves' hyperthyroidism. Each CDR3 is given with its conserved first and last residue. Fields, in order: D gene, J gene, clone size, V gene, CDR3 protein, CDR3 DNA. The D gene is left open where the match is weak. Size values are once, few and many counts, or a class for expanded clones, and some rows have none.

d_call: -; j_call: TRBJ1-4; clone_size: -; v_call: TRBV10-3; cdr3_aa: CAITEGTQEKLFF; cdr3_nt: TGTGCCATCACCGAAGGGACCCAAGAAAAACTGTTTTTT
d_call: -; j_call: TRBJ2-2; clone_size: many; v_call: TRBV14; cdr3_aa: CASSQTRIANTGELFF; cdr3_nt: TGTGCCAGCAGCCAGACCAGGATTGCGAACACCGGGGAGCTGTTTTTT
d_call: -; j_call: TRBJ2-7; clone_size: few; v_call: TRBV12-5; cdr3_aa: CASGFFMSYEQYF; cdr3_nt: TGTGCTAGTGGTTTCTTTATGTCTTACGAGCAGTACTTC
d_call: -; j_call: TRBJ1-2; clone_size: -; v_call: TRBV25-1; cdr3_aa: CARVGQGDYTF; cdr3_nt: TGTGCTAGAGTAGGGCAGGGCGACTACACCTTC
d_call: -; j_call: TRBJ2-3; clone_size: few; v_call: TRBV20-1; cdr3_aa: CSARDARTDTQYF; cdr3_nt: TGCAGTGCTAGAGATGCCCGCACAGATACGCAGTATTTT
d_call: -; j_call: TRBJ2-6; clone_size: -; v_call: TRBV15; cdr3_aa: CATSSYGSGANVLTF; cdr3_nt: TGTGCCACCAGCAGCTATGGATCTGGGGCCAACGTCCTGACTTTC
d_call: -; j_call: TRBJ2-2; clone_size: many; v_call: TRBV10-3; cdr3_aa: CAIREYTGELFF; cdr3_nt: TGTGCCATCAGAGAATACACCGGGGAGCTGTTTTTT
d_call: -; j_call: TRBJ1-5; clone_size: -; v_call: TRBV7-8; cdr3_aa: CASSQDEGRVETQHF; cdr3_nt: TGCGCCAGCAGCCAAGATGAGGGCAGGGTTGAGACCCAGCATTTT
d_call: TRBD1; j_call: TRBJ2-3; clone_size: -; v_call: TRBV20-1; cdr3_aa: CSANSGQGSDTQYF; cdr3_nt: TGCAGTGCTAATTCGGGACAGGGATCAGATACGCAGTATTTT
d_call: -; j_call: TRBJ1-4; clone_size: once; v_call: TRBV29-1; cdr3_aa: CSVGKDTNEKLFF; cdr3_nt: TGCAGCGTTGGCAAGGACACCAATGAAAAACTGTTTTTT
d_call: TRBD2; j_call: TRBJ2-7; clone_size: many; v_call: TRBV20-1; cdr3_aa: CSASGMGPYEQYF; cdr3_nt: TGCAGCGCAAGCGGGATGGGTCCCTACGAGCAGTACTTC
d_call: TRBD1; j_call: TRBJ2-6; clone_size: -; v_call: TRBV6-6; cdr3_aa: CASSDRGSTGANVLTF; cdr3_nt: TGTGCCAGCAGCGACAGGGGGTCTACCGGGGCCAACGTCCTGACTTTC
d_call: -; j_call: TRBJ2-7; clone_size: -; v_call: TRBV6-5; cdr3_aa: CASKQYLQAGSYEQYF; cdr3_nt: TGTGCCAGCAAGCAATATTTACAGGCCGGTTCCTACGAGCAGTACTTC
d_call: TRBD2; j_call: TRBJ2-2; clone_size: many; v_call: TRBV19; cdr3_aa: CASSISGGNTGELFF; cdr3_nt: TGTGCCAGTAGTATCAGCGGGGGTAACACCGGGGAGCTGTTTTTT
d_call: -; j_call: TRBJ1-2; clone_size: -; v_call: TRBV7-3; cdr3_aa: CASSLTSGVSATGGYGYTF; cdr3_nt: TGTGCCAGCAGCTTAACCTCGGGGGTCTCGGCCACCGGTGGTTATGGCTACACCTTC
d_call: TRBD1; j_call: TRBJ1-1; clone_size: many; v_call: TRBV9; cdr3_aa: CASSGQGGPFTEAFF; cdr3_nt: TGTGCCAGCAGTGGACAGGGGGGACCTTTCACTGAAGCTTTCTTT
d_call: -; j_call: TRBJ1-6; clone_size: many; v_call: TRBV2; cdr3_aa: CASRPGSDSPLHF; cdr3_nt: TGTGCCAGCAGACCGGGTTCGGATTCACCCCTCCACTTT
d_call: TRBD1; j_call: TRBJ2-7; clone_size: few; v_call: TRBV9; cdr3_aa: CASSLRQGENYEQYF; cdr3_nt: TGCGCCAGCAGCCTCCGACAGGGAGAAAACTACGAGCAGTACTTC
d_call: -; j_call: TRBJ2-3; clone_size: -; v_call: TRBV6-4; cdr3_aa: CASSTSRLDTQYF; cdr3_nt: TGTGCCAGCAGTACGTCCCGGCTCGATACGCAGTATTTT
d_call: -; j_call: TRBJ2-7; clone_size: few; v_call: TRBV7-9; cdr3_aa: CASSLGRGVGVGYEQYF; cdr3_nt: TGTGCCAGCAGCTTAGGTAGGGGCGTCGGCGTGGGCTACGAGCAGTACTTC
d_call: TRBD2; j_call: TRBJ2-5; clone_size: -; v_call: TRBV7-9; cdr3_aa: CASSISGRASEETQYF; cdr3_nt: TGTGCCAGCAGCATTAGCGGGAGGGCCTCCGAAGAGACCCAGTACTTC
d_call: -; j_call: TRBJ1-1; clone_size: -; v_call: TRBV19; cdr3_aa: CASSIGGEGNEAFF; cdr3_nt: TGTGCCAGTAGTATAGGAGGGGAAGGGAATGAAGCTTTCTTT